This TCR beta chain was obtained from a study of cytomegalovirus exposure and HLA in healthy donors (dated by TCRdb to the late 2010s). For the wider study: An earlier analysis of about 530 of the donors reported about 300 Gb of sequence data and 95 million to 140 million unique TCR beta sequences obtained from roughly 180 million T cells. To decide whether each TCR beta V gene segment behaved as functional or pseudogenic, an earlier analysis of fewer than 750 of the donors relied on high-throughput TCR beta sequencing. To predict cytomegalovirus infection status, the study combined high-throughput TCR immunosequencing, statistical association of individual TCRs with disease status, and machine learning. The number of donors typed differed by locus, with 629-630 for A, B, C, DRB1 and DQB1, roughly 550 for DQA1, 600 to 610 for DPA1, and roughly 450 for DPB1. Both class I and class II loci were covered by HLA typing, at four-digit resolution. To study patterns of TCR occurrence, a later analysis re-analyzed previously published TCR beta repertoires from more than 550 donors and added high-resolution HLA genotyping. Of the roughly 400 genotyped donors, approximately 83% fell in the genetic ancestry cluster associated with self-reported Caucasian donors. All discovery cohort repertoires had been generated on a single sequencing platform. Genome-wide SNP genotypes for about 55% of the 666 donors were used in a later genetic analysis, which treated that subset as a discovery cohort. Because of strong linkage in the cohort, roughly five DR-DQ haplotypes were treated as single units for association and clustering. The study aimed to test whether cataloging public T cell receptors could reveal signatures of past pathogen exposure. Among 398 genotyped donors of the cohort, an average of around 250,000 unique TCR beta nucleotide sequences was sequenced per donor, of which roughly 17% were non-productive. The study used immunosequencing to profile the T cell repertoires of several hundred subjects and linked those repertoires to cytomegalovirus serostatus. Rather than using new phenotypic data, the later analysis identified candidate immune exposures from TCR beta sequences and from how often those sequences occurred across donors. Roughly 300 gigabases of sequencing data and 70 million to 100 million unique TCR sequences made up an early release that covered approximately 650 HLA-typed donors. Alongside the repertoire data, information on donor age, sex, ethnicity and CMV serostatus was compiled. A separate validation cohort of 100 to 150 different subjects was used in addition to the roughly 720-subject first cohort.

Library prep was done by the immunoSEQ multiplex PCR assay. The multiplex PCR relied on a mix of 60 forward primers for TCR Vbeta segments and 13 reverse primers for TCR Jbeta segments. The CDR3 region of rearranged TCR beta genes was amplified from genomic DNA by a multiplex PCR assay. The Illumina HiSeq System was used to sequence the amplified TCR beta libraries as 87-base-pair reads. For the original study's pipeline: A later analysis counted about 82 million unique TCR beta chains across the 666 repertoires, and some 12 million of these chains were shared by at least two donors. Raw reads were error-corrected and collapsed into unique sequences with a nearest-neighbor algorithm that merged closely related sequences to remove PCR and sequencing errors. CDR3 sequences were aligned to IMGT reference sequences to assign V, D and J gene segments. For a sequence to be retained, a match of at least six nucleotides to both a V gene segment and a J gene segment was required. Rearrangements were classified as productive when the CDR3 lacked stop codons and remained in frame with V and J, and all other rearrangements were classified as non-productive. Following IMGT convention, CDR3 was defined as the stretch from the second conserved V-encoded cysteine to the conserved J-encoded phenylalanine. Sequences without an unambiguous match to a single V gene segment were excluded from the earlier analysis of 450 to 650 of the donors. An earlier analysis of over 450 of the donors classified V segments as functional when productive rearrangements were above 56.7% and as segregating when the standard deviation between donors was above 5%. A statistical classification framework was built for diagnosing cytomegalovirus status from the catalog of TCR beta chain sequences. V and J gene assignment, in a later analysis, came from comparing TCR nucleotide sequences with IMGT/GENE-DB human TR gene sequences. A later analysis assigned CDR3 sequences and most-parsimonious VDJ recombination scenarios with the TCRdist pipeline. In a later analysis, every TCR beta chain was defined by the combination of its CDR3 amino acid sequence and its V-gene family, and reads without a unique V-gene family were dropped. A later analysis removed nearly 600 highly shared, low-generation-probability nucleotide sequences to deal with suspected cross-contamination and a sequencing artifact. In a later analysis, a clonal expansion index for each public chain was calculated from normalized within-repertoire ranks of inferred template counts. In a later analysis, generation probabilities were computed using a VDJ recombination model fitted to out-of-frame rearrangements, and the results were checked against IGoR. In a later analysis, TCR-TCR, TCR-HLA and TCR-CMV co-occurrence was scored with hypergeometric tests, and a repertoire-size bias correction was applied to TCR pairs. To estimate false discovery rates, a later analysis permuted the HLA or CMV assignments 20 times. In a later analysis, co-occurring TCRs were grouped using DBSCAN, with TCRdist sequence similarity added in when clustering inside HLA-allele-positive subsets. Repertoires with fewer than 30,000 or more than 120,000 public chains were left out of co-occurrence clustering, as were five repertoires with anomalous nucleotide sharing. TCRdb stores this immuneACCESS table with in-frame sequences only. Part of the clones is absent; in the studies checked, under half of the shortfall reflects unresolved V genes, and no reason is known for the rest. V, J and clone size reflect that table, while D and trimming were determined from the DNA. This sample lists about 190,000 clones; roughly 81% were detected once. The ten most abundant clones make up approximately 2.1% of the sample.

Worth noting for this clone: Which antigen it targets is not known. No per-base quality is available; no much larger clone lies one base away.

CDR1 and CDR2, per the germline V gene, are SGHTA and FQGNSA. The CDR3 holds 16 amino acids from the cysteine to the phenylalanine. CDR3 DNA is the only sequence kept; it has 48 bases, read in frame from the first base. V is trimmed back by 5 bases and J by 3 bases, and the junction contains 11 bases that no gene match accounts for. The cohort was made up of under 800 healthy bone marrow donors. At the time of sampling, all cohort members were nominally healthy, though unrecorded immune exposures were likely present. The donor tested CMV seropositive, placing the donor among the roughly 300 seropositive members of the cohort. A peripheral blood sample was collected from each donor, and TCR beta sequencing was performed on peripheral blood mononuclear cells. The Qiagen DNeasy Blood Extraction Kit was used to extract genomic DNA from the blood cell samples. Paper-wide results and their limitations: Assigning TCR associations to individual alleles was difficult when HLA alleles, especially DR and DQ, strongly co-occurred. The classifier was reported to diagnose cytomegalovirus status with high specificity and sensitivity in both the original and validation cohorts. In a later analysis, the rate of TCR association differed among HLA loci, with DRB1 alleles having the most associated TCRs and HLA-C alleles having the fewest. Correlated functional status among segregating V segments might reflect linkage disequilibrium, but an unknown experimental factor could not be ruled out. A later analysis reported that several top co-occurrence clusters appeared linked to parvovirus B19, influenza, CMV and Epstein-Barr virus. At a false discovery rate of 0.05, a later analysis linked about 16,000 TCR beta sequences to specific HLA alleles. A cluster of highly shared sequence variants was judged likely to represent a technical artifact of the sequencing pipeline. An association between a missense DCLRE1C variant and V-gene and J-gene trimming of TCR beta chains was found in a later genetic analysis and replicated in an independent cohort. Some IMGT-functional V segments, including TRBV6-2 and TRBV6-3, could not be told apart with the 87-base-pair reads, so those segments were excluded. A total of 164 TCR beta chains were listed by the study as associated with cytomegalovirus. In an earlier analysis of under 600 of the donors, most TCR beta V segments were observed in productive rearrangements about 87% or about 30% of the time, broadly matching IMGT annotations. Because counts were too low, 15 to 20 rarely observed V segments, including chromosome 9 orphons, were excluded from the earlier analysis of a few hundred of the donors. For the cohort, immune exposure information was limited to CMV serostatus. Three of the identified cytomegalovirus-associated TCR beta chains were confirmed in vitro to be specific for cytomegalovirus antigens. The presence/absence analyses assumed that sequencing depth was roughly uniform across donors, and that assumption may not be true. A further reported finding was that TCR beta sequences accurately predicted the HLA-A and HLA-B alleles for most subjects in the first cohort. A later analysis found that most CMV-associated TCR beta chains appeared HLA-restricted, with HLA associations seemingly driven largely by CMV exposure. A later genetic analysis reported fewer N-insertions in productive TCRs among donors in an Asian-associated ancestry cluster than the roughly 690-donor mean. HLA typing was unavailable for some donors at each locus, so association tests used only the typed subset. Most TCR sequences were seen in very few donors, while some public TCRs were found in many individuals. The authors suggested that the approach could potentially be generalized to other disease states and immunological phenotypes. In a later analysis, HLA-associated TCR beta chains were found to be more clonally expanded and to have lower generation probabilities than equally common non-associated chains. In this cohort, only TCR beta chains were sequenced, and detectable features were limited by the absence of alpha or paired-chain data.

This TCR derives from a woman aged 30 to 39 in good health and CMV-seropositive. What was sequenced was PBMCs. The V and J segments used are TRBV7-2 and TRBJ2-7; 9 central nucleotides agree with TRBD1. The DNA sequence is given as TGTGCCAGCAGCCTAGGAGGGGGACAGGGAATCTACGAGCAGTACTTC. This encodes CASSLGGGQGIYEQYF. The entire variable domain, with the stretches around the CDR3 drawn from the reference TRBV7-2 and TRBJ2-7 proteins, is GAGVSQSPSNKVTEKGKDVELRCDPISGHTALYWYRQSLGQGLEFLIYFQGNSAPDKSGLPSDRFSAERTGGSVSTLTIQRTQQEDSAVYLCASSLGGGQGIYEQYFGPGTRLTVT.